The 20 T cell receptor beta chains presented below share a single source sample, sequenced in a study of blood T cell repertoires in COVID-19. Using immunoSEQ multiplex PCR, the repertoire was profiled, and TCRdb retains in-frame clones only, with some absent. Of approximately 190,000 clones in the sample, 80% to 90% were seen once. Sequences were obtained from peripheral blood. These receptors came from a human donor in a cohort sampled during active COVID-19.

V gene TRBV5-8 combines with J gene TRBJ2-7, with D maybe TRBD2 (5 bases). V was clipped by 4 bases and J by 0 bases, with 14 bases between them. This CDR3 has 15 residues. Germline-derived CDR1 and CDR2 are SGHTS and YDEGEE. The CDR3 DNA is TGTGCCAGCAGCCCGCGGGTCTTTGGCTCCTACGAGCAGTACTTC. It encodes CASSPRVFGSYEQYF.

The chain joins TRBV19 to TRBJ2-2; maybe TRBD2 (5 bases). The CDR3 is 16 amino acids. Trimming removed 1 base from V and 6 bases from J, with 15 bases in between. In germline, CDR1 is LNHDA, CDR2 SQIVND (reference sequence). Written as DNA, the CDR3 is TGTGCCAGTAGTATAGTGCCGGGGAACCTCCCCGGGGAGCTGTTTTTT. Protein: CASSIVPGNLPGELFF.

The gene calls are TRBV12-5 and TRBJ2-6; 9 bases line up with TRBD1. Losses at the gene ends were 0 bases for V and 0 bases for J; bases not matched to a gene: 9. CDR3 size: 20 residues. CDR1 LGHNT and CDR2 FRNRAP come from the germline V gene. This CDR3 reads CASGLVRGQGFVSGANVLTF. DNA of the CDR3: TGTGCTAGTGGTTTGGTACGAGGACAGGGGTTTGTCTCTGGGGCCAACGTCCTGACTTTC.

This chain connects TRBV20-1 to TRBJ2-7; possible D gene TRBD2, 5 bases. The V gene lost 3 bases and the J gene lost 5 bases, with 8 bases spanning the gap. In germline, CDR1 is DFQATT, CDR2 SNEGSKA (reference sequence). The CDR3 length is 11 residues. The CDR3 region has the DNA TGCAGTGCTAGTCCCGGGAACGAGCAGTACTTC. Its protein product is CSASPGNEQYF.

The chain uses TRBV10-3 and TRBJ2-1, with D possibly matching TRBD1 (6 bases). Germline assignment: CDR1 ENHRY and CDR2 SYGVKD. The length of the CDR3 is 13 residues. Trimming removed 0 bases from V and 12 bases from J, with 12 bases in between. CDR3 in amino acids: CAISESTGGRQFF. CDR3 nucleotides: TGTGCCATCAGTGAGTCGACAGGAGGACGGCAGTTCTTC.

V usage is TRBV27 and J usage is TRBJ1-6, with a tentative D call TRBD1 (5 bases). This CDR3 comprises 14 residues. The V end lost 0 bases, the J end lost 7 bases, and 7 bases lay between the germline ends. Germline values: CDR1 MNHEY, CDR2 SMNVEV (reference sequence). CDR3 coding DNA: TGTGCCAGCAGTTTATCCGGGGGGAATTCACCCCTCCACTTT. Its protein is CASSLSGGNSPLHF.

The genes are TRBV6-5 and TRBJ2-1; D is perhaps TRBD2 (5 bases). The ends were cut back, 7 bases at V and 1 base at J, with 11 bases in the middle. This CDR3 contains 14 residues. Germline CDR1 is MNHEY and CDR2 is SVGAGI. CDR3 region: CASTWTGSYNEQFF. The DNA for the CDR3 is TGTGCCAGCACCTGGACTGGTTCCTACAATGAGCAGTTCTTC.

This clone was found once. The CDR3 DNA reads TGTGCCAGCAGCCAAACAGACTCTGGAAACACCATATATTTT. Residues: CASSQTDSGNTIYF. This chain links TRBV3-1 (or the pseudogene TRBV3-2) with TRBJ1-3; no clear D gene. Germline CDR1 and CDR2: LGHDT and YNNKEL (reference sequence). The ends were cut back, 2 bases at V and 0 bases at J, with 5 bases in the middle. The CDR3 is 14 amino acids.

The chain links TRBV27 to TRBJ2-5; 12 bases agree with TRBD1. The CDR3 runs to 15 residues. CDR1 is MNHEY and CDR2 is SMNVEV in the germline V gene (reference sequence). The ends lost 5 bases at V and 5 bases at J; junction bases unmatched: 6. The CDR3 here is CASSTGTGGYETQYF. The CDR3 DNA sequence: TGTGCCAGCAGTACCGGGACAGGGGGCTATGAGACCCAGTACTTC.

The chain has TRBV12-3 or TRBV12-4 and TRBJ1-2; D remains unclear. CDR3 length equals 13 residues. V lost 2 bases, J lost 7 bases, and 11 bases lay in between. The CDR3 coding sequence is TGTGCCAGCAGTTTAACGCCGCGCGGTGGCTACACCTTC. The encoded protein is CASSLTPRGGYTF.

This chain joins TRBV28 and TRBJ2-1, with 10 bases aligning to TRBD2. The CDR3 extends over 14 amino acids. The germline V gene encodes CDR1 MDHEN and CDR2 SYDVKM. The J segment lost 5 bases and the V segment lost 7 bases, leaving 5 bases of the junction unmatched. The CDR3 region is CASMGLAGDNEQFF. Here the CDR3 DNA reads TGTGCCAGCATGGGGCTAGCGGGGGACAATGAGCAGTTCTTC.

V gene TRBV6-2 or TRBV6-3 combines with J gene TRBJ1-6; D gene uncertain. The CDR3 contains 13 residues. Trimming left V 6 bases short and J 10 bases short, with 13 bases between. Germline V lookup: CDR1 MNHEY, CDR2 SVGEGT. The CDR3 DNA reads TGTGCCAGCAGCTGGGCTTTAGGCTCACCCCTCCACTTT. It translates to CASSWALGSPLHF.

The chain couples TRBV2 to TRBJ2-7; 9 nucleotides agree with TRBD2. The germline gives CDR1 SNHLY, CDR2 FYNNEI. The CDR3 is 14 residues long. The V and J ends lost 8 bases and 2 bases, in that order; junction bases with no gene match: 7. In DNA form, the CDR3 reads TGTGCCAGCCTGCTAGCGGGGCACACCTACGAGCAGTACTTC. It is translated as CASLLAGHTYEQYF. Supplemented by reference TRBV2 and TRBJ2-7, the full variable domain reads EPEVTQTPSHQVTQMGQEVILRCVPISNHLYFYWYRQILGQKVEFLVSFYNNEISEKSEIFDDQFSVERPDGSNFTLKIRSTKLEDSAMYFCASLLAGHTYEQYFGPGTRLTVT.

The rearrangement joins TRBV15 to TRBJ1-5; TRBD1 might be the D (5 bases). The CDR3 loop spans 17 amino acids. CDR1 is LNHNV and CDR2 is YYDKDF in the germline V gene (reference sequence). V lost 3 bases to trimming and J lost 0 bases, with 15 bases between them. The CDR3: CATSSFLTGYSNQPQHF. CDR3 DNA: TGTGCCACCAGCAGTTTTCTCACAGGTTATAGCAATCAGCCCCAGCATTTT.

The chain employs TRBV11-2 and TRBJ2-7, with TRBD2 matching 7 bases. Per germline, CDR1 SGHAT and CDR2 FQNNGV. V shed 1 base, J shed 7 bases, and the junction held 4 bases outside the gene matches. CDR3 size: 13 residues. The CDR3 reads CASSLGDYREQYF. The CDR3 DNA follows: TGTGCCAGCAGCTTAGGGGACTACAGGGAGCAGTACTTC.

The chain has TRBV27 and TRBJ2-6; 9 bases map to TRBD1. The CDR3 is 20 residues long. Losses at the gene ends were 5 bases for V and 0 bases for J; bases not matched to a gene: 14. Germline lookup yields CDR1 MNHEY and CDR2 SMNVEV (reference sequence). CDR3 sequence (DNA): TGTGCCAGCAGTCCCAACTACTTGGGACAGGGAGTCTCTGGGGCCAACGTCCTGACTTTC. Translating it yields CASSPNYLGQGVSGANVLTF.

This rearrangement joins TRBV19 to TRBJ1-5, with D perhaps TRBD1 (6 bases). V gave up 4 bases and J gave up 0 bases, with 13 bases separating them. CDR1 is LNHDA, CDR2 SQIVND, per germline (reference sequence). This CDR3 region has 16 residues. CDR3 loop: CASSRQDRTSNQPQHF. Written as DNA, the CDR3 is TGTGCCAGTAGTAGACAAGACAGGACTAGCAATCAGCCCCAGCATTTT.

The V gene is TRBV5-1, the J gene TRBJ1-5, with D possibly TRBD1 on 6 matching bases. Germline assignment: CDR1 SGHRS and CDR2 YFSETQ. This CDR3 is built from 13 residues. V was trimmed by 0 bases and J by 5 bases, leaving 6 bases between them. The CDR3 loop reads CASSLGTDQPQHF. In nucleotides, the CDR3 is TGCGCCAGCAGCTTGGGGACAGATCAGCCCCAGCATTTT.

This chain links TRBV28 with TRBJ2-5, with 7 bases matching TRBD1. Losses at the gene ends were 3 bases for V and 4 bases for J; bases not matched to a gene: 5. This CDR3 spans 14 amino acids. The germline V gene has CDR1 MDHEN and CDR2 SYDVKM. The CDR3 spells CASSFRGFGETQYF. In nucleotides, the CDR3 is TGTGCCAGCAGTTTCAGGGGGTTCGGAGAGACCCAGTACTTC.

The rearrangement uses TRBV27 and TRBJ1-2; 7 bases align to TRBD1. The V and J ends lost 5 bases and 4 bases, in that order; junction bases with no gene match: 4. Germline loops: CDR1 MNHEY, CDR2 SMNVEV (reference sequence). This CDR3 is 13 amino acids long. The CDR3 spells CASSVDRRYGYTF. The CDR3 DNA reads as TGTGCCAGCAGTGTGGACAGGCGCTATGGCTACACCTTC.